The 21 T cell receptor beta chains given below trace back to one sample, sequenced in a study of T cell responses to AZD1222 COVID-19 vaccine. Sequencing was performed with immunoSEQ multiplex PCR; in TCRdb, only in-frame clones are kept and a portion is missing. Here the sample spans some 140,000 clones, over 90% being singletons. The material was peripheral blood, obtained on day 0 of AZD1222 vaccination. These receptor sequences come from an adult in good health.

V and J are TRBV18 and TRBJ1-6, with D perhaps TRBD1 (6 bases). V was pared by 2 bases and J by 7 bases, with 9 bases between. Germline V gives CDR1 KGHSH, CDR2 LQKENI. The CDR3 contains 14 residues. The CDR3 sequence is CASSPAGDNSPLHF. The CDR3 DNA reads as TGTGCCAGCTCACCAGCAGGGGACAATTCACCCCTCCACTTT.

The rearrangement links TRBV5-1 to TRBJ2-7, with D tentatively TRBD1 or TRBD2 (5 bases each). The CDR3 contains 13 residues. Trimming pared 5 bases from V and 2 bases from J, leaving 11 bases between. Germline assignment: CDR1 SGHRS and CDR2 YFSETQ. CDR3 sequence: CASSRDRTYEQYF. The DNA of the CDR3 is TGCGCCAGCAGTCGGGACCGCACCTACGAGCAGTACTTC.

The chain joins TRBV3-1 (or the pseudogene TRBV3-2) to TRBJ1-4, with D unclear. There are 14 residues in the CDR3. CDR1 and CDR2 from the germline V gene are LGHDT and YNNKEL (reference sequence). V lost 2 bases, J lost 8 bases, and 12 bases lay in between. The chain's CDR3 is CASSQSWSGEKLFF. For the CDR3, the DNA is TGTGCCAGCAGCCAATCCTGGTCGGGGGAAAAACTGTTTTTT.

With regard to this clone: One junction end disagrees with the germline gene, perhaps due to a read error. The chain has TRBV7-9 and TRBJ2-3, with D possibly TRBD2 on 5 matching bases. Germline CDR1 is SEHNR and CDR2 is FQNEAQ (reference sequence). There are 15 residues in the CDR3. The CDR3 region is CASSLATAITDTQYF. CDR3 coding DNA: TGTGCCAGCAGCCTAGCAACAGCGATCACAGATACGCAGTATTTT.

The rearrangement joins TRBV5-5 to TRBJ2-2; D gene unclear. V shed 0 bases and J shed 6 bases, with 9 bases lying between them. There are 14 residues in the CDR3. Germline V gene sequence: CDR1 SGHKS, CDR2 YYEKEE (reference sequence). The CDR3 sequence is CASSLGGEAGELFF. The CDR3 nucleotides read TGTGCCAGCAGCTTGGGAGGAGAGGCCGGGGAGCTGTTTTTT.

This chain connects TRBV7-2 to TRBJ1-5, with D unresolved. Trimming cost V 0 bases and J 4 bases, with 4 bases left between them. This CDR3 is 13 amino acids long. Germline CDR1 SGHTA, CDR2 FQGNSA. CDR3: CASSLAFNQPQHF. CDR3 DNA: TGTGCCAGCAGCTTAGCCTTTAATCAGCCCCAGCATTTT.

V is TRBV28 and J is TRBJ2-3; D unclear. The germline V gene encodes CDR1 MDHEN and CDR2 SYDVKM. This CDR3 comprises 13 residues. Between the trimmed V and J ends, which lost 5 bases and 4 bases, there was a span of 10 bases. The CDR3 sequence: CASSPNVADTQYF. CDR3 coding DNA: TGTGCCAGCAGTCCCAACGTTGCAGATACGCAGTATTTT.

The V and J genes are TRBV2 and TRBJ2-3, with D possibly being TRBD1 or TRBD2 (6 bases each). Between the trimmed V and J ends, which lost 3 bases and 2 bases, there was a span of 12 bases. Germline CDR1 is SNHLY and CDR2 is FYNNEI. The CDR3 is made up of 15 amino acids. CDR3 DNA sequence: TGTGCCAGCAGTGACACGGGGGCCTACACAGATACGCAGTATTTT. This gives the protein CASSDTGAYTDTQYF.

This chain joins TRBV7-9 and TRBJ2-7; a weak D match, TRBD2 (6 bases). V lost 0 bases and J lost 2, with 17 bases in between. Germline CDR1 is SEHNR and CDR2 is FQNEAQ (reference sequence). This CDR3 contains 17 residues. The CDR3 protein is CASSLALSRRAPYEQYF. In nucleotides, the CDR3 is TGTGCCAGCAGCTTAGCGCTAAGCAGGAGGGCCCCCTACGAGCAGTACTTC.

This clone was recorded once. The chain employs TRBV5-5 and TRBJ1-2; weak D call: TRBD1 (6 bases). Germline V gives CDR1 SGHKS, CDR2 YYEKEE (reference sequence). Trimming took 0 bases from V and 3 from J, leaving 12 bases between them. This CDR3 region has 15 residues. The CDR3 reads CASSLVTRGDYGYTF. DNA for the CDR3: TGTGCCAGCAGCTTGGTGACGAGGGGGGACTATGGCTACACCTTC.

The V gene is TRBV27, the J gene TRBJ2-5, with D perhaps matching TRBD2 (6 bases). The V end lost 5 bases, the J end lost 0 bases, and 31 bases lay between the germline ends. Germline values: CDR1 MNHEY, CDR2 SMNVEV (reference sequence). This CDR3 is built from 21 residues. This CDR3 reads CASSPKGLVGGLPFYQETQYF. The CDR3 region has the DNA TGTGCCAGCAGTCCAAAGGGGCTAGTCGGGGGATTGCCCTTTTACCAAGAGACCCAGTACTTC.

The gene calls are TRBV28 and TRBJ1-1; maybe TRBD1 (6 bases). The CDR3 runs to 13 residues. V was trimmed by 7 bases and J by 0 bases, leaving 9 bases between them. CDR1 is MDHEN and CDR2 is SYDVKM in the germline V gene. The CDR3 spells CASIRTVNTEAFF. The DNA of the CDR3 is TGTGCCAGCATAAGGACAGTGAACACTGAAGCTTTCTTT.

This sequence joins TRBV6-4 and TRBJ1-6; 10 bases agree with TRBD1. Trimming at V came to 4 bases and at J to 10 bases, leaving 7 bases not matched to a gene. The CDR3 is 15 residues long. Germline V gene data show CDR1 as MRHNA and CDR2 as SNTAGT. CDR3 nucleotides: TGTGCCAGCAGTGCCTCCGGGACAGGGGACTCACCCCTCCACTTT. Its translation is CASSASGTGDSPLHF.

The gene calls are TRBV7-2 and TRBJ1-1; D perhaps matches TRBD1 (5 bases). V lost 2 bases to trimming and J lost 1 base, with 8 bases between them. There are 14 residues in the CDR3. The germline CDR1 and CDR2 sequences are SGHTA and FQGNSA. CDR3 DNA sequence: TGTGCCAGCAGCTTACTCGGACAGAACACTGAAGCTTTCTTT. As protein: CASSLLGQNTEAFF.

This clone came up once. This chain links TRBV3-1 (or the pseudogene TRBV3-2) with TRBJ1-2; the D is unclear. CDR3 length equals 14 residues. From germline, CDR1 is LGHDT and CDR2 YNNKEL (reference sequence). V was clipped by 0 bases and J by 2 bases, with 7 bases between them. CDR3 region: CASSQEPENYGYTF. The CDR3 coding sequence is TGTGCCAGCAGCCAAGAACCCGAGAACTATGGCTACACCTTC.

The chain links TRBV5-1 to TRBJ1-2; 7 nucleotides line up with TRBD1. This CDR3 has 16 residues. The germline CDR1 and CDR2 sequences are SGHRS and YFSETQ. The V segment lost 5 bases and the J segment 4 bases; nucleotides outside the gene matches: 14. Here the CDR3 reads CASSRPTGEGGYGYTF. In nucleotides, the CDR3 is TGCGCCAGCAGTCGGCCTACAGGGGAAGGTGGCTATGGCTACACCTTC.

The table lists this clone with many counts. The genes are TRBV11-2 and TRBJ2-5; D may be TRBD1 (7 bases). The germline CDR1 and CDR2 sequences are SGHAT and FQNNGV. The ends were cut back, 1 base at V and 4 bases at J, with 19 bases in the middle. CDR3 length: 17 residues. As DNA, the CDR3 is TGTGCCAGCAGCTTAGTTGGCGGGACAGATGGTAGAGAGACCCAGTACTTC. Translated: CASSLVGGTDGRETQYF.

This CDR3 is CASSRNGGAYEQYF. In DNA form, the CDR3 reads TGTGCCAGCAGCCGAAATGGAGGCGCCTACGAGCAGTACTTC. This chain joins TRBV11-2 and TRBJ2-7; tentatively, D is TRBD2 (5 bases). The CDR3 totals 14 residues. The V and J ends lost 5 bases and 2 bases respectively, with 13 bases between them. CDR1 is SGHAT, CDR2 FQNNGV, per germline.

CDR3 nucleotide sequence: TGTGCCAGTAGTCGTCGGGGGCGTAATGAAAAACTGTTTTTT. As protein: CASSRRGRNEKLFF. V usage is TRBV19 and J usage is TRBJ1-4; D is perhaps TRBD1 (6 bases). Germline CDR1 and CDR2: LNHDA and SQIVND (reference sequence). The CDR3 totals 14 residues. The ends were cut back, 5 bases at V and 4 bases at J, with 11 bases in the middle.

The rearrangement joins TRBV9 to TRBJ2-3; 8 bases match TRBD1. The germline CDR1 and CDR2 sequences are SGDLS and YYNGEE. There are 14 residues in the CDR3. V was pared by 5 bases and J by 1 base, with 3 bases of the junction left unmatched. CDR3 region: CASRQGGGTDTQYF. DNA for the CDR3: TGTGCCAGCAGACAGGGGGGCGGCACAGATACGCAGTATTTT.

The V call is TRBV25-1, the J call TRBJ2-2; 7 positions match TRBD1. Germline V gene lookup returns CDR1 MGHDK and CDR2 SYGVNS. J gave up 7 bases and V 3 bases, and 8 bases lay outside the gene matches. This CDR3 has 15 amino acids. CDR3 DNA: TGTGCCAGCAGTGATTCCCAGGGGGTCTACGGGGAGCTGTTTTTT. It is translated as CASSDSQGVYGELFF.